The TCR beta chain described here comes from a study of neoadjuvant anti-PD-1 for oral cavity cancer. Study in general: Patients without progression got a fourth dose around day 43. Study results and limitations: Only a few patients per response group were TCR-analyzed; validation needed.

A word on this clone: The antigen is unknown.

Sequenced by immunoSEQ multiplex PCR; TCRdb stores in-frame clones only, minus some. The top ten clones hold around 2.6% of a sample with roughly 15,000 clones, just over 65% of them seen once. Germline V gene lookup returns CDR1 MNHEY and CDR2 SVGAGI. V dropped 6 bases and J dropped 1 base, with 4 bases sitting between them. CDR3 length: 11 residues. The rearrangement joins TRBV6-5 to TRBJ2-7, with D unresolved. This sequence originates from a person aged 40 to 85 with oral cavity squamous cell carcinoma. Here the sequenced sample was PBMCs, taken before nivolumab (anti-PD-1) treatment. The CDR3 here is CASRRSYEQYF. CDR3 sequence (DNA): TGTGCCAGCAGGCGATCCTACGAGCAGTACTTC.